The entry that follows covers one T cell receptor beta chain sequence. In the original workflow: Amplified reference gene primers provided the basis for estimating nucleated cell counts. Profiling relied on immunoSEQ multiplex PCR, and the TCRdb table lists in-frame clones only, not all of them. V and J calls and clone size come straight from that table; D and trimming were deduced from the DNA. The sample contains about 200,000 clones, approximately 91% of which appear only once. The sample belongs to a study of blood T cell repertoires in COVID-19. Study in general: COVID-19 samples collected from the United States, Italy and Spain covered acute and convalescent phases. T cells, B-cell-depleted T cells, or PBMCs supplied cDNA or gDNA.

Trimming removed 8 bases from V and 6 bases from J; junction bases left unmatched: 9. The CDR3 is made up of 14 amino acids. Germline CDR1 reads LNHDA; CDR2 reads SQIVND (reference sequence). This chain uses TRBV19 with TRBJ2-4, with 8 bases aligning to TRBD2. This TCR was recovered from a man in his late teens or twenties with active or convalescent COVID-19. The sequenced sample was peripheral blood. DNA for the CDR3: TGTGCCAGTTCCCCCGGGACTAGTGGAAACATTCAGTACTTC. Protein: CASSPGTSGNIQYF.